Listed below are T cell receptor beta chains from one sample, sequenced in a study of shared clonotypes between healthy human individuals. TCRdb's table, derived via immunoSEQ multiplex PCR, lists solely in-frame clones and lacks some. The table lists roughly 1,100,000 clones, more than 65% of them singletons. Sequenced sample: memory CD4+ T cells sorted from blood. These receptors were taken from a man younger than 35 in good health. The CDR3 runs from the conserved cysteine through the conserved F or W. The order of the fields is D gene, J gene, clone size, V gene, CDR3 protein, CDR3 DNA. D genes are given only for firm matches. Only some rows state a clone size, as once, few, many or a class for expanded clones.

D gene: .
J gene: TRBJ2-7
clone size: few
V gene: TRBV4-2
CDR3 protein: CASSPPSTAPYEQYF
CDR3 DNA: TGTGCCAGCAGCCCACCTAGCACGGCTCCCTACGAGCAGTACTTC

D gene: .
J gene: TRBJ1-4
clone size: .
V gene: TRBV19
CDR3 protein: CASSTQRTDSNEKLFF
CDR3 DNA: TGTGCCAGTAGTACCCAGAGGACAGACTCTAATGAAAAACTGTTTTTT

D gene: TRBD1
J gene: TRBJ1-4
clone size: .
V gene: TRBV7-2
CDR3 protein: CASSLSQGNEKLFF
CDR3 DNA: TGTGCCAGCAGCTTATCACAGGGGAATGAAAAACTGTTTTTT

D gene: .
J gene: TRBJ1-5
clone size: .
V gene: TRBV19
CDR3 protein: CASSIGQTGQPQHF
CDR3 DNA: TGTGCCAGTAGTATAGGACAGACGGGGCAGCCCCAGCATTTT

D gene: TRBD2
J gene: TRBJ2-1
clone size: .
V gene: TRBV5-5
CDR3 protein: CASSLGASGSSKQFF
CDR3 DNA: TGTGCCAGCAGCTTGGGGGCTAGCGGGAGTAGTAAGCAGTTCTTC

D gene: TRBD1
J gene: TRBJ1-2
clone size: .
V gene: TRBV9
CDR3 protein: CASTRDRGPWGYTF
CDR3 DNA: TGTGCCAGCACGAGAGACAGGGGCCCTTGGGGCTACACCTTC

D gene: .
J gene: TRBJ1-1
clone size: .
V gene: TRBV18
CDR3 protein: CASSPRVAGVNTEAFF
CDR3 DNA: TGTGCCAGCTCACCCAGGGTGGCCGGGGTGAACACTGAAGCTTTCTTT

D gene: TRBD1
J gene: TRBJ1-2
clone size: few
V gene: TRBV14
CDR3 protein: CASSQQTGGYGYTF
CDR3 DNA: TGTGCCAGCAGCCAACAGACAGGGGGCTATGGCTACACCTTC

D gene: TRBD1
J gene: TRBJ2-7
clone size: .
V gene: TRBV18
CDR3 protein: CASSPSTGGTYEQYF
CDR3 DNA: TGTGCCAGCTCACCGTCGACAGGGGGAACCTACGAGCAGTACTTC

D gene: .
J gene: TRBJ1-1
clone size: few
V gene: TRBV18
CDR3 protein: CASSTARDTEAFF
CDR3 DNA: TGTGCCAGCTCAACGGCGAGAGACACTGAAGCTTTCTTT

D gene: TRBD1
J gene: TRBJ1-2
clone size: .
V gene: TRBV28
CDR3 protein: CASTNGGQGSYGYTF
CDR3 DNA: TGTGCCAGCACTAACGGGGGACAGGGATCCTATGGCTACACCTTC

D gene: .
J gene: TRBJ2-3
clone size: .
V gene: TRBV7-8
CDR3 protein: CASSAIAADTQYF
CDR3 DNA: TGTGCCAGCTCAGCCATCGCGGCAGATACGCAGTATTTT

D gene: TRBD1
J gene: TRBJ1-6
clone size: .
V gene: TRBV10-3
CDR3 protein: CASQPGQENSPLHF
CDR3 DNA: TGTGCCAGTCAACCGGGACAGGAAAATTCACCCCTCCACTTT

D gene: TRBD1
J gene: TRBJ2-3
clone size: .
V gene: TRBV19
CDR3 protein: CASSYLRGTGRTDTQYF
CDR3 DNA: TGTGCCAGTAGTTACTTACGCGGGACAGGGAGGACAGATACGCAGTATTTT

D gene: TRBD2
J gene: TRBJ2-7
clone size: many
V gene: TRBV4-1
CDR3 protein: CASSRPTLLAGGPGEQYF
CDR3 DNA: TGCGCCAGCAGCCGACCCACCCTTCTAGCGGGGGGGCCGGGCGAGCAGTACTTC

D gene: .
J gene: TRBJ2-7
clone size: .
V gene: TRBV6-1
CDR3 protein: CASGTFYEQYF
CDR3 DNA: TGTGCCAGCGGTACTTTCTACGAGCAGTACTTC

D gene: .
J gene: TRBJ1-2
clone size: once
V gene: TRBV6-1
CDR3 protein: CASSGGGIVYGYTF
CDR3 DNA: TGTGCCAGCAGTGGCGGGGGCATCGTCTATGGCTACACCTTC

D gene: TRBD1
J gene: TRBJ2-1
clone size: .
V gene: TRBV15
CDR3 protein: CATSTGQGPYNEQFF
CDR3 DNA: TGTGCCACCAGCACCGGACAGGGACCCTACAATGAGCAGTTCTTC

D gene: .
J gene: TRBJ2-3
clone size: .
V gene: TRBV6-1
CDR3 protein: CASSDRGEWDTQYF
CDR3 DNA: TGTGCCAGCAGTGACAGGGGGGAATGGGATACGCAGTATTTT

D gene: TRBD2
J gene: TRBJ2-7
clone size: .
V gene: TRBV28
CDR3 protein: CASSTLGTSRYEQYF
CDR3 DNA: TGTGCCAGCAGTACCCTGGGGACTAGCAGGTACGAGCAGTACTTC

D gene: .
J gene: TRBJ1-6
clone size: .
V gene: TRBV18
CDR3 protein: CASSPREGPAPLHF
CDR3 DNA: TGTGCCAGCTCACCGAGGGAGGGACCCGCGCCCCTCCACTTT

D gene: .
J gene: TRBJ2-7
clone size: once
V gene: TRBV7-6
CDR3 protein: CATQTRVPFYEQYF
CDR3 DNA: TGTGCCACCCAAACACGGGTCCCTTTCTACGAGCAGTACTTC

D gene: TRBD2
J gene: TRBJ2-4
clone size: few
V gene: TRBV2
CDR3 protein: CASSFGLAGVGNIQYF
CDR3 DNA: TGTGCCAGCAGTTTTGGACTAGCGGGAGTTGGGAACATTCAGTACTTC

D gene: .
J gene: TRBJ2-5
clone size: few
V gene: TRBV4-1
CDR3 protein: CASSRLEPETQYF
CDR3 DNA: TGCGCCAGCAGCCGACTAGAGCCAGAGACCCAGTACTTC

D gene: TRBD1
J gene: TRBJ2-7
clone size: .
V gene: TRBV6-1
CDR3 protein: CASTRQGGFEQYF
CDR3 DNA: TGTGCCAGCACTCGACAGGGGGGATTCGAGCAGTACTTC

D gene: .
J gene: TRBJ1-1
clone size: .
V gene: TRBV7-3
CDR3 protein: CASSLFAQGNTEAFF
CDR3 DNA: TGTGCCAGCAGCTTATTCGCGCAGGGAAACACTGAAGCTTTCTTT

D gene: .
J gene: TRBJ1-6
clone size: .
V gene: TRBV9
CDR3 protein: CASRTGFNSPLHF
CDR3 DNA: TGTGCCAGCAGAACAGGGTTTAATTCACCCCTCCACTTT

D gene: .
J gene: TRBJ2-2
clone size: .
V gene: TRBV5-1
CDR3 protein: CASSLTNTGELFF
CDR3 DNA: TGCGCCAGCAGTTTAACGAACACCGGGGAGCTGTTTTTT

D gene: .
J gene: TRBJ1-4
clone size: few
V gene: TRBV10-3
CDR3 protein: CATKGGDEKLFF
CDR3 DNA: TGTGCCACCAAGGGTGGGGATGAAAAACTGTTTTTT

D gene: .
J gene: TRBJ1-1
clone size: few
V gene: TRBV14
CDR3 protein: CASSSQGLGNTEAFF
CDR3 DNA: TGTGCCAGCAGCTCCCAAGGCTTAGGAAACACTGAAGCTTTCTTT

D gene: .
J gene: TRBJ1-2
clone size: .
V gene: TRBV7-7
CDR3 protein: CASSLSPGQPGVGGYGYTF
CDR3 DNA: TGTGCTAGCAGCCTTTCCCCTGGACAGCCTGGGGTGGGGGGTTATGGCTACACCTTC

D gene: .
J gene: TRBJ1-1
clone size: few
V gene: TRBV7-2
CDR3 protein: CASSYRVNTEAFF
CDR3 DNA: TGTGCCAGCAGCTACAGGGTAAACACTGAAGCTTTCTTT

D gene: .
J gene: TRBJ1-5
clone size: once
V gene: TRBV27
CDR3 protein: CASGVFGTLNQPQHF
CDR3 DNA: TGTGCCAGCGGGGTGTTCGGGACCCTTAATCAGCCCCAGCATTTT

D gene: TRBD1
J gene: TRBJ1-2
clone size: few
V gene: TRBV19
CDR3 protein: CASTDRVNYGYTF
CDR3 DNA: TGTGCCAGTACCGACAGGGTTAACTATGGCTACACCTTC

D gene: .
J gene: TRBJ2-7
clone size: .
V gene: TRBV30
CDR3 protein: CAWSPQHRVTFTYEQYF
CDR3 DNA: TGTGCCTGGAGTCCACAACATCGTGTGACTTTCACCTACGAGCAGTACTTC

D gene: .
J gene: TRBJ2-2
clone size: .
V gene: TRBV9
CDR3 protein: CASSDGANTGELFF
CDR3 DNA: TGTGCCAGCAGCGACGGGGCAAACACCGGGGAGCTGTTTTTT

D gene: .
J gene: TRBJ1-2
clone size: few
V gene: TRBV6-1
CDR3 protein: CASSERQGRDGYTF
CDR3 DNA: TGTGCCAGCAGTGAGAGGCAGGGTAGGGATGGCTACACCTTC

D gene: .
J gene: TRBJ2-3
clone size: once
V gene: TRBV4-3
CDR3 protein: CASSQELRSTDTQYF
CDR3 DNA: TGCGCCAGCAGCCAAGAGCTCAGGAGCACAGATACGCAGTATTTT

D gene: .
J gene: TRBJ2-1
clone size: .
V gene: TRBV18
CDR3 protein: CASSLSPGRTYNEQFF
CDR3 DNA: TGTGCCAGCTCACTCTCTCCGGGACGGACTTACAATGAGCAGTTCTTC

D gene: TRBD2
J gene: TRBJ2-1
clone size: few
V gene: TRBV29-1
CDR3 protein: CSVGGLAGSSYNEQFF
CDR3 DNA: TGCAGCGTGGGGGGACTAGCGGGCAGCTCCTACAATGAGCAGTTCTTC

D gene: .
J gene: TRBJ1-1
clone size: .
V gene: TRBV27
CDR3 protein: CASRGGQEAFF
CDR3 DNA: TGTGCCAGCAGAGGCGGACAGGAAGCTTTCTTT

D gene: TRBD1
J gene: TRBJ2-7
clone size: .
V gene: TRBV5-6
CDR3 protein: CASSFYRGRYEQYF
CDR3 DNA: TGTGCCAGCAGCTTTTACAGGGGGCGCTACGAGCAGTACTTC

D gene: .
J gene: TRBJ1-2
clone size: .
V gene: TRBV25-1
CDR3 protein: CASHSYGGYTF
CDR3 DNA: TGTGCCAGTCACTCGTACGGCGGCTACACCTTC

D gene: .
J gene: TRBJ1-5
clone size: .
V gene: TRBV6-5
CDR3 protein: CASGPSSIRPQHF
CDR3 DNA: TGTGCCAGCGGACCATCCTCAATACGGCCCCAGCATTTT

D gene: TRBD1
J gene: TRBJ1-2
clone size: .
V gene: TRBV6-5
CDR3 protein: CASSFRGDYGYTF
CDR3 DNA: TGTGCCAGCAGTTTCAGGGGGGACTATGGCTACACCTTC

D gene: TRBD2
J gene: TRBJ2-1
clone size: .
V gene: TRBV5-1
CDR3 protein: CASSPSSGRGNEQFF
CDR3 DNA: TGCGCCAGCAGCCCAAGTAGCGGGAGGGGCAATGAGCAGTTCTTC

D gene: .
J gene: TRBJ1-2
clone size: .
V gene: TRBV2
CDR3 protein: CASSLQEGYGYTF
CDR3 DNA: TGTGCCAGCAGTCTACAGGAGGGCTATGGCTACACCTTC

D gene: .
J gene: TRBJ1-1
clone size: .
V gene: TRBV18
CDR3 protein: CASGQRGSTEAFF
CDR3 DNA: TGTGCCAGCGGGCAACGGGGGAGCACTGAAGCTTTCTTT

D gene: .
J gene: TRBJ2-6
clone size: .
V gene: TRBV11-2
CDR3 protein: CASTLDGGGGAGANVLTF
CDR3 DNA: TGTGCCAGCACCCTAGACGGGGGAGGAGGTGCTGGGGCCAACGTCCTGACTTTC

D gene: .
J gene: TRBJ1-2
clone size: few
V gene: TRBV6-5
CDR3 protein: CASSPSGAGGYTF
CDR3 DNA: TGTGCCAGCAGTCCCTCGGGGGCTGGTGGCTACACCTTC